This T cell receptor beta chain came from a study of shared clonotypes between healthy human individuals (dated by TCRdb to 2019 to 2021). A note on the overall study: A few men and a couple of women, aged 18 to 49 years, made up the cohort. Per donor, leukapheresis produced somewhere between about 0.94 and 10 billion PBMCs. Libraries were prepared and TCR repertoires were sequenced by different laboratories using diverse techniques, in order to increase sequencing depth and limit assay-specific biases. To estimate repertoire size and how much clonotypes are shared between individuals, the study performed deep sequencing of blood TCR repertoires from five healthy adults. For each donor, three plates each were used for CD4 naive and CD4 memory, two plates were used for CD8 naive, and one plate was used for CD8 memory.

Reading the germline V gene gives CDR1 SNHLY and CDR2 FYNNEI. The germline ends are 8 bases apart after V is trimmed by 5 bases and J by 1 base. The CDR3 measures 14 amino acids from cysteine to phenylalanine. The CDR3 DNA has 42 bases and is translated from base 1. General findings and caveats noted by the study authors: Even with the large sequencing depth, rarefaction of the sorted-subset datasets indicated that sequencing was incomplete. Naive subsets generally had larger estimated clonotype richness than memory subsets did. Compared with non-shared clonotypes, the clonotypes found in all four sorted-subset donors had higher generation probabilities. The small number of donors limited the genetic and exposure-history diversity represented. Based on pairwise subsampling, the degree of clonotype sharing among donors was expected to be affected by sequencing depth. Sampling was restricted to blood, and TCR repertoires in tissues likely differ from the TCR repertoires found in blood. Sharing across a handful of donors was observed for approximately 5% of naive CD4, 3% to 3.5% of naive CD8, roughly 2.4% of memory CD4, and around 0.44% of memory CD8 clonotypes.

Donors were healthy HIV-negative adults with no recently reported acute infections or vaccinations. All donors were Caucasian adults living in Nashville, Tennessee, USA. CD4+ T cells were enriched by magnetic negative selection, after which naive cells were positively selected on CD45RA and the negative fraction was taken as the memory subset. Blood was obtained by leukapheresis, after which PBMCs were separated by Ficoll-Histopaque density gradient centrifugation and cryopreserved in liquid nitrogen vapor phase. Analytical flow cytometry was used to check the purity and quantity of each magnetically sorted T cell population. Each sorted fraction had its genomic DNA isolated and then quantified by UV absorbance on a Nanodrop 2000c. A remark on this clone: What antigen it recognizes has not been identified. Base qualities are missing; no much larger clone stands one base away.

Using the deep immunoSEQ assay, TCR CDR3 regions were amplified from genomic DNA by multiplex PCR. For each cell subset, the extracted genomic DNA was distributed evenly across all wells of several immunoSEQ 96-well plates, and each plate served as one replicate. Each replicate PCR for sorted subsets received 200 ng genomic DNA, equal to 28,000 or so T cell genomes. The purified libraries were quantified using a Qubit 3.0 fluorometer, sized with a Bioanalyzer 2100, and then quantified again using the KAPA Library Quantification kit. A separate single-read 150-cycle Illumina NextSeq 550 flow cell was used to sequence each immunoSEQ 96-well plate. The original methods were these. Because only junctional sequences without quality scores were contained in the immunoSEQ output, filtering matching that applied to full-length reads could not be performed. Sequences were annotated with PyIR, a Python wrapper for IgBLAST v1.9, and V/J genes and CDR3 were assigned using IMGT germline references. Reads with weak V/J assignments (E-value above 1e-6), missing CDR3, stop codons, out-of-frame junctions, or ambiguous translated residues were removed. V3J clonotypes were defined as sequences sharing the same inferred V gene, J gene, and CDR3 amino acid sequence. To compute the percentage overlap between repertoires, the number of shared unique clonotypes was divided by the size of the smaller repertoire. RTK rarefaction, the Chao1 estimator, and Recon v2.1 estimates of unobserved clonotypes were used to assess repertoire richness. For all TCRbeta clonotypes obtained by the gDNA method from a few donors, generation probabilities were computed with OLGA. TCRdb took this table from immuneACCESS and kept in-frame rearrangements with V and J called. Such tables lack part of the clones; where checked against another copy, unresolved V genes explain under half of the gap, and the rest is unexplained. From that table come the V and J calls and clone size; the DNA was used to work out D and trimming. This sample comprises roughly 1.5 million clones, 95% to 99% of them detected only once. The top ten hold approximately 0.44% of the sample.

The chain couples TRBV2 to TRBJ2-2; TRBD2 might be the D gene, on 5 matching bases. The source is a man aged 25-45 years in good health. Sequencing was done on a sample of naive CD4+ T cells sorted from blood. The sample's cell subset or site label, in plain terms: CD45RA+ positively selected. The sequence in DNA is TGTGCCAGCAGTAGCGGCCGGAACACCGGGGAGCTGTTTTTT. This translates into CASSSGRNTGELFF.